Following are 15 T cell receptor beta chains from one sample sequenced in a study of vaccination effects on CD4 cells after COVID-19. The table came from immunoSEQ multiplex PCR; TCRdb's copy has only in-frame clones and leaves some out. The sample holds around 26,000 clones, about 84% seen once. Before any sequencing was done, the ViraFEST assay used viral peptide pools to expand antigen-specific CD4+ T cells. CD4+ T cell isolation took place after approximately 11 days of culture. Between March and December 2020, the person had a SARS-CoV-2 infection that PCR confirmed. No antigens are known for them. The specimen was CD4+ T cells from PBMCs cultured with HCoV-NL63 spike peptides, collected before COVID-19 vaccination. These receptors were collected from a human donor who had a prior SARS-CoV-2 infection.

The chain is built from TRBV5-6 and TRBJ2-5, with 10 nucleotides matching TRBD2. The germline gives CDR1 SGHDT, CDR2 YYEEEE. The CDR3 is 13 residues long. V shed 4 bases, J shed 14 bases, and the junction held 11 bases outside the gene matches. The CDR3 protein is CASSAGGLALAYF. CDR3 coding DNA: TGTGCCAGCAGCGCGGGGGGACTAGCGCTCGCATACTTC.

This chain connects TRBV12-3 or TRBV12-4 to TRBJ1-1; D unresolved. V gave up 9 bases and J gave up 0 bases, with 11 bases separating them. The CDR3 is made up of 13 amino acids. The CDR3, as DNA: TGTGCCAGTGTACCACAAATGAACACTGAAGCTTTCTTT. Amino acids: CASVPQMNTEAFF.

The chain recombines TRBV7-2 with TRBJ2-1; 7 bases align to TRBD2. Germline V CDR1 and CDR2: SGHTA, FQGNSA. V trimming: 1 base; J trimming: 9 bases; junction bases outside the gene matches: 3. There are 13 residues in the CDR3. CDR3 residues: CASSLEWTSEQFF. The DNA for the CDR3 is TGTGCCAGCAGCTTAGAATGGACTAGTGAGCAGTTCTTC.

This clone was counted a few times. This chain links TRBV7-2 with TRBJ2-2; possible D gene TRBD2, 5 bases. Germline V gene data show CDR1 as SGHTA and CDR2 as FQGNSA. The V and J ends lost 5 bases and 7 bases respectively, with 11 bases between them. This CDR3 is 13 amino acids long. As DNA, the CDR3 is TGTGCCAGCAGCCCAGAGGGCTTCGGGGAGCTGTTTTTT. Its protein product is CASSPEGFGELFF.

The chain uses TRBV7-3 and TRBJ2-1, with 8 positions matching TRBD2. Germline V lookup: CDR1 SGHTA, CDR2 FQGTGA. CDR3 length: 15 amino acids. Trimming cost V 1 base and J 7 bases; bases outside gene matches: 6. CDR3 sequence: CASSLSLAGTNEQFF. The CDR3 DNA reads TGTGCCAGCAGCTTAAGTTTAGCGGGAACGAATGAGCAGTTCTTC. The variable domain in full, with the rest retrieved from reference TRBV7-3 and TRBJ2-1, is GAGVSQTPSNKVTEKGKYVELRCDPISGHTALYWYRQSLGQGPEFLIYFQGTGAADDSGLPNDRFFAVRPEGSVSTLKIQRTERGDSAVYLCASSLSLAGTNEQFFGPGTRLTVL.

This rearrangement joins TRBV5-5 to TRBJ1-1; TRBD1 aligns across 12 bases. After removal of 6 bases from V and 4 bases from J, the junction contained 10 bases not matched to a gene. The CDR3 consists of 16 residues. The germline V gene encodes CDR1 SGHKS and CDR2 YYEKEE (reference sequence). CDR3 region: CASNPGQGAIGTEAFF. DNA for the CDR3: TGTGCCAGCAACCCGGGACAGGGGGCCATCGGCACTGAAGCTTTCTTT.

This clone was counted between two and nine times. In DNA, the CDR3 is TGTGCCAGCAGCCACGGACAGGGGGTGAGGGAGCAGTACTTC. It translates to CASSHGQGVREQYF. The chain uses TRBV11-1 and TRBJ2-7; 10 bases map to TRBD1. Per germline, CDR1 SGHAT and CDR2 FQDESV (reference sequence). This CDR3 region has 14 residues. After removal of 5 bases from V and 7 bases from J, the junction contained 8 bases not matched to a gene.

The V call is TRBV5-1, the J call TRBJ2-5; 8 bases map to TRBD2. CDR1 and CDR2 from the germline V gene are SGHRS and YFSETQ. After removal of 1 base from V and 4 bases from J, the junction contained 9 bases not matched to a gene. This CDR3 has 16 residues. Here the CDR3 DNA reads TGCGCCAGCAGCTTGAACTGGGCTCGGGGGGGAGAGACCCAGTACTTC. Translating it yields CASSLNWARGGETQYF.

The chain employs TRBV19 and TRBJ1-1; D ambiguous. Germline loops: CDR1 LNHDA, CDR2 SQIVND (reference sequence). The CDR3 loop spans 13 amino acids. V lost 4 bases and J 11 bases, leaving 17 bases between the germline ends. CDR3 protein: CASSTPMMFIAFF. In DNA form, the CDR3 reads TGTGCCAGTAGTACACCTATGATGTTCATCGCTTTCTTT. The full variable domain, rest sourced from reference TRBV19 and TRBJ1-1, is DGGITQSPKYLFRKEGQNVTLSCEQNLNHDAMYWYRQDPGQGLRLIYYSQIVNDFQKGDIAEGYSVSREKKESFPLTVTSAQKNPTAFYLCASSTPMMFIAFFGQGTRLTVV.

The chain is built from TRBV4-2 and TRBJ2-1; TRBD2 might be the D (5 bases). Germline-derived CDR1 and CDR2 are LGHNA and YNFKEQ. The CDR3 consists of 15 residues. Trimming stripped 0 bases from V and 7 bases from J, with 13 bases between. CDR3 in amino acids: CASSQDRGYGNEQFF. Here the CDR3 DNA reads TGTGCCAGCAGCCAAGATCGAGGGTACGGGAATGAGCAGTTCTTC.

V usage is TRBV5-4 and J usage is TRBJ2-5; D may be TRBD2 (6 bases). Trimming pared 5 bases from V and 5 bases from J, leaving 16 bases between. This CDR3 contains 14 residues. Looked up from germline, CDR1 is SGHNT and CDR2 is YYREEE (reference sequence). The CDR3 sequence is CASSIGGSRETQYF. CDR3 bases: TGTGCCAGCAGTATCGGGGGATCGCGGGAGACCCAGTACTTC. Supplemented by reference TRBV5-4 and TRBJ2-5, the full variable domain reads ETGVTQSPTHLIKTRGQQVTLRCSSQSGHNTVSWYQQALGQGPQFIFQYYREEENGRGNFPPRFSGLQFPNYSSELNVNALELDDSALYLCASSIGGSRETQYFGPGTRLLVL.

As for this clone: At one boundary the junction diverges from the germline segment, which might be a read error. The CDR3 DNA follows: TGTGCCAGCAGTTTAGCGGGAAATGAGCAGTTCTTC. Protein product: CASSLAGNEQFF. This sequence joins TRBV13 and TRBJ2-1, with 8 nucleotides matching TRBD2. This CDR3 spans 12 amino acids. The germline gives CDR1 PRHDT, CDR2 FYEKMQ (reference sequence).

The V call is TRBV5-4, the J call TRBJ2-7; maybe TRBD2 (6 bases). Germline values: CDR1 SGHNT, CDR2 YYREEE (reference sequence). Trimming pared 0 bases from V and 3 bases from J, leaving 13 bases between. CDR3 length equals 15 residues. The CDR3 reads CASSLGGAFNYEQYF. As DNA, the CDR3 is TGTGCCAGCAGCTTGGGCGGGGCATTTAACTACGAGCAGTACTTC.

This chain joins TRBV2 and TRBJ2-3; maybe TRBD2 (6 bases). V was trimmed by 6 bases and J by 2 bases, leaving 12 bases between them. The CDR3 consists of 14 residues. The germline V gene has CDR1 SNHLY and CDR2 FYNNEI. The CDR3 region is CASSGDFYTDTQYF. The CDR3 DNA reads as TGTGCCAGCAGCGGGGACTTCTACACAGATACGCAGTATTTT.

The chain uses TRBV11-3 and TRBJ1-1; possibly TRBD1 for D (5 bases). This CDR3 comprises 15 residues. With 2 bases removed from V and 0 bases from J, the gap between germline ends came to 10 bases. In germline, CDR1 is SGHNT, CDR2 YENEEA. The CDR3 nucleotides read TGTGCCAGCAGCTTAATGCCGACAGTGAACACTGAAGCTTTCTTT. Encoded protein: CASSLMPTVNTEAFF.